This paragraph reports one T cell receptor (beta chain). Per the germline V gene, CDR1 is MNHEY and CDR2 is SMNVEV (reference sequence). The V end was cut by 5 bases, the J end by 0 bases, with 16 bases between. CDR3 length equals 16 residues. Libraries were prepared by immunoSEQ multiplex PCR; TCRdb keeps only in-frame clonotypes and omits some of them. Of over 100,000 clones listed, more than 85% are singletons. This entry belongs to a study of T cell changes during pregnancy in multiple sclerosis. The sequence derives from a female donor with multiple sclerosis, enrolled in a pregnancy study. The chain employs TRBV27 and TRBJ1-1; maybe TRBD1 (6 bases). The sequencing used peripheral blood, collected in the third trimester of pregnancy. The CDR3 coding sequence is TGTGCCAGCAGTAAACAGGGCCAAATGATGAACACTGAAGCTTTCTTT. As protein: CASSKQGQMMNTEAFF.